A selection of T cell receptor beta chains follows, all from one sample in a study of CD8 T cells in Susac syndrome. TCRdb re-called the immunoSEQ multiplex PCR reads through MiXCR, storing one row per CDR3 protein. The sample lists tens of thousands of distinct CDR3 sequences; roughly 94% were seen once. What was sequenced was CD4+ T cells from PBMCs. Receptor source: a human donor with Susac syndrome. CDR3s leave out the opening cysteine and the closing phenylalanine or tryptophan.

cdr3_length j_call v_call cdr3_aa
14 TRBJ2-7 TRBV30 AWSVYILGSSYEQY
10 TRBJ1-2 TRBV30 AWSVLLYGYT
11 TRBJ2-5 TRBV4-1 ASSLADQETQY
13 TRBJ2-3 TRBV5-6 ASSLVGLAADTQY
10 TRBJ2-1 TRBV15 ATSREREVQF
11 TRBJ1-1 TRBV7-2 ASSFKISTEAF
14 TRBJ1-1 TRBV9 ASSVGSVGINTEAF
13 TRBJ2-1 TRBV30 AWNEVGGAYNEQF
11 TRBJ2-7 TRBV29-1 SVRLAAGYEQY
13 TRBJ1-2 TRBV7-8 ASSLARGTNYGYT
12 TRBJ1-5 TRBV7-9 AAGGAYSNQPQH
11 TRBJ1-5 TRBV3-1 ASSQDLNQPQH
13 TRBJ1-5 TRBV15 ATSRVGTDDQPQH
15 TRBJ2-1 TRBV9 ASSVAGTSPNYNEQF
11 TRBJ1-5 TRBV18 ASSGTDNQPQH
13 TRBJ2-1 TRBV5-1 ASSLSGTAYNEQF
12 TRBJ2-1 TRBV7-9 ASSLDASDNEQF
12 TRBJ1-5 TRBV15 ATSRVGVGQPQH
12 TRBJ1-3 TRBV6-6 ASCLREGKNTIY
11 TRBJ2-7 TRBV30 AWSVGLTSDQY
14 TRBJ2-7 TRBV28 ASSSPMTSTAYEQY
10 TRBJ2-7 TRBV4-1 ARGQGAYEQY
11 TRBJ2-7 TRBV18 ASSTGTSYEQY
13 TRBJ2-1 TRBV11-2 ASSVRGGDYNEQF
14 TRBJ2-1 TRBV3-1 ASSQGGLAGYNEQF
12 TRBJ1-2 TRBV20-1 SAKLAGAMGGYT
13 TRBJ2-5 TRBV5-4 ASSARPGQGETQY
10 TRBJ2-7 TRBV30 AWNTFSYEQY
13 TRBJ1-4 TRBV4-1 ASSYPGATNEKLF
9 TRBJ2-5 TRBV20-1 SARGVETQY
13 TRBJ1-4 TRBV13 ASSLRTTTNEKLF
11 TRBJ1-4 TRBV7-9 ASSLVYNEKLF
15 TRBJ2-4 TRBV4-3 ASSQDGGATGLTLQY
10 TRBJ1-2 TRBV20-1 SATPEGGGYT
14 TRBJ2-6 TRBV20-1 SARTAGSSGANVLT
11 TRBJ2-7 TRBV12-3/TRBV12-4 ASRKTGIYEQY
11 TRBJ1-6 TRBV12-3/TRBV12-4 ASSWGQSSPLH
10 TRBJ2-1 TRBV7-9 ASSLEGGEQF
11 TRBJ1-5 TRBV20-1 SALDRVNQPQH
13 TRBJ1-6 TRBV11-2 ASSSRGDYNSPLH
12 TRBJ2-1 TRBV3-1 ASSQDASHNEQF
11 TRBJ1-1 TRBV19 ASSMDRVTEAF
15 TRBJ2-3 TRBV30 AWSVHLDSSRTDTQY
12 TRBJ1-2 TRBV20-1 SARPKGAGYGYT
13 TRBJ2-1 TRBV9 ASSALGGSYNEQF